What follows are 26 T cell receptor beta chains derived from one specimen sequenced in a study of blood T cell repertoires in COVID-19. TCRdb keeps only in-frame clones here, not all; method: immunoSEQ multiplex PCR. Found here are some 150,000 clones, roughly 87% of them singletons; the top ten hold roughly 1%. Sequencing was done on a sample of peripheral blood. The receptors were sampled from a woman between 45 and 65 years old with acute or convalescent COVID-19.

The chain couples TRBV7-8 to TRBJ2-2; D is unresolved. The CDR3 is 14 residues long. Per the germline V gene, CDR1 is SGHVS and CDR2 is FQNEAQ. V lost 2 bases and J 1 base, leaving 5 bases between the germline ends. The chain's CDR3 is CASSLSGNTGELFF. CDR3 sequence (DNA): TGTGCCAGCAGCTTATCAGGGAACACCGGGGAGCTGTTTTTT.

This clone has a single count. This CDR3 reads CASKQGSNTGELFF. CDR3 sequence (DNA): TGTGCCAGCAAACAGGGCTCGAACACCGGGGAGCTGTTTTTT. The J gene is TRBJ2-2, the V gene TRBV14; a weak D match, TRBD1 (6 bases). V lost 7 bases to trimming and J lost 0 bases, with 9 bases between them. There are 14 residues in the CDR3. The V gene's germline CDR1 is SGHDN and CDR2 FVKESK. Combining the CDR3 with reference TRBV14 and TRBJ2-2 gives the whole variable domain EAGVTQFPSHSVIEKGQTVTLRCDPISGHDNLYWYRRVMGKEIKFLLHFVKESKQDESGMPNNRFLAERTGGTYSTLKVQPAELEDSGVYFCASKQGSNTGELFFGEGSRLTVL.

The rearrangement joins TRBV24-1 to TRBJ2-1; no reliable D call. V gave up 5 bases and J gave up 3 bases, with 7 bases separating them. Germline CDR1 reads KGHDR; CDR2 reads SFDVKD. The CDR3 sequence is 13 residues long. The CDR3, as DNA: TGTGCCACCAGTGTCGACAACTACAATGAGCAGTTCTTC. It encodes CATSVDNYNEQFF.

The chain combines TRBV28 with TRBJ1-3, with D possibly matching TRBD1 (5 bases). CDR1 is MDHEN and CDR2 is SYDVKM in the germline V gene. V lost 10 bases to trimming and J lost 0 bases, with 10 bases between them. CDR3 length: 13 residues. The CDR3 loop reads CATPTASGNTIYF. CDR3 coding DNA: TGTGCCACCCCGACAGCCTCTGGAAACACCATATATTTT.

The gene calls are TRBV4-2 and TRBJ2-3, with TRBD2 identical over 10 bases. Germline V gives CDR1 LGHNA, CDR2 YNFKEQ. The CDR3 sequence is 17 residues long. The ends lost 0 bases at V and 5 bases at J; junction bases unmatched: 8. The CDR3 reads CASSQDWSGGAVDTQYF. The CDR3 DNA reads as TGTGCCAGCAGCCAAGACTGGAGCGGGGGGGCCGTAGATACGCAGTATTTT.

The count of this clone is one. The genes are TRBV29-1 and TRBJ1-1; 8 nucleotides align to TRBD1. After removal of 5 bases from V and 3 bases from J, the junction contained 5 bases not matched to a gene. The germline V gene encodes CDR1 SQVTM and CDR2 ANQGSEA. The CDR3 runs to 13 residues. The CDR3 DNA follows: TGCAGCGTTCGCCCGACAGGGGACACTGAAGCTTTCTTT. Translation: CSVRPTGDTEAFF.

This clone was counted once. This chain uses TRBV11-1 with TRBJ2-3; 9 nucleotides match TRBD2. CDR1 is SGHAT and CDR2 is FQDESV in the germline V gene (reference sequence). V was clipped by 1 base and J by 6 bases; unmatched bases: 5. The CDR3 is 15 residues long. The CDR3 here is CASSLGRGGADTQYF. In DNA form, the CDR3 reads TGTGCCAGCAGCTTAGGGCGGGGGGGCGCGGATACGCAGTATTTT.

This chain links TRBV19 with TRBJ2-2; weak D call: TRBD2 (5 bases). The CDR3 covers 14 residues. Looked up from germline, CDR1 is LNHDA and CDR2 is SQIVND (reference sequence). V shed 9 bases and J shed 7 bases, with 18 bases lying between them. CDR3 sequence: CASLTRERSGELFF. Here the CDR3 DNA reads TGTGCCAGCCTCACGAGGGAAAGGAGCGGGGAGCTGTTTTTT.

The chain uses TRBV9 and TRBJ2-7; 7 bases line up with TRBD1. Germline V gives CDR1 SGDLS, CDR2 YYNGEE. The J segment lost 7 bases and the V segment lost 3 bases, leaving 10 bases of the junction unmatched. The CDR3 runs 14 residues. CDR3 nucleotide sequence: TGTGCCAGCAGCGCCAGACTGGGGACAGAGGAGCAGTACTTC. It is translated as CASSARLGTEEQYF. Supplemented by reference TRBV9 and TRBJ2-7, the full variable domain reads DSGVTQTPKHLITATGQRVTLRCSPRSGDLSVYWYQQSLDQGLQFLIQYYNGEERAKGNILERFSAQQFPDLHSELNLSSLELGDSALYFCASSARLGTEEQYFGPGTRLTVT.

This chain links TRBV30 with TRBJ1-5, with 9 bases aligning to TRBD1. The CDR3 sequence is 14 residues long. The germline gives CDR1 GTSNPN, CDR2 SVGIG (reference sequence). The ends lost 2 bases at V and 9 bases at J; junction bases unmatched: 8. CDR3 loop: CAWSLPGQGWPQHF. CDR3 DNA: TGTGCCTGGAGTCTTCCGGGACAGGGATGGCCCCAGCATTTT.

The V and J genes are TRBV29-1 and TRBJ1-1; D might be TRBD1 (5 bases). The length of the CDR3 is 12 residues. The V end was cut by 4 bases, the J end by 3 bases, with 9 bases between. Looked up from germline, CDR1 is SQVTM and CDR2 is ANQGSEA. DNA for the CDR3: TGCAGCGTTGTCGGGGGGGACACTGAAGCTTTCTTT. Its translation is CSVVGGDTEAFF. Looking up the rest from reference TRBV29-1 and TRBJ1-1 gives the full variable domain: SAVISQKPSRDICQRGTSLTIQCQVDSQVTMMFWYRQQPGQSLTLIATANQGSEATYESGFVIDKFPISRPNLTFSTLTVSNMSPEDSSIYLCSVVGGDTEAFFGQGTRLTVV.

CDR3: CASKERAGPDTQYF. CDR3 nucleotides: TGCGCCAGCAAGGAGCGGGCTGGTCCAGATACGCAGTATTTT. The rearrangement uses TRBV5-1 and TRBJ2-3, with D maybe TRBD2 (6 bases). CDR1 is SGHRS and CDR2 is YFSETQ in the germline V gene. The CDR3 extends over 14 amino acids. The V end was cut by 6 bases, the J end by 4 bases, with 15 bases between.

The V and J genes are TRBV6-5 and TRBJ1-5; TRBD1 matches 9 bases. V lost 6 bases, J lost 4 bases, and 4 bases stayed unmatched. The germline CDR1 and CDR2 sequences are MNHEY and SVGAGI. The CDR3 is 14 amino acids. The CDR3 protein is CASRGQGGNQPQHF. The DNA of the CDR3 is TGTGCCAGCAGGGGACAGGGAGGGAATCAGCCCCAGCATTTT.

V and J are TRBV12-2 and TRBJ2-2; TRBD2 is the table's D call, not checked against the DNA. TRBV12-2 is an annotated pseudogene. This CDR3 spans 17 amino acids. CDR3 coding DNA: TGTGCAAGTCGCTTAGCGTGGCGGGGGGCCGACACCGGGGAGCTGTTTTTT. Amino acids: CASRLAWRGADTGELFF.

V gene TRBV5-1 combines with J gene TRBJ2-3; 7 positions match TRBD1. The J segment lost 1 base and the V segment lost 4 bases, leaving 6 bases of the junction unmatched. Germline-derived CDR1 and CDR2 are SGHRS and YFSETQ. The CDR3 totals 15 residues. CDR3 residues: CASSVSGTGTDTQYF. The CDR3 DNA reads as TGCGCCAGCAGCGTATCCGGGACAGGCACAGATACGCAGTATTTT. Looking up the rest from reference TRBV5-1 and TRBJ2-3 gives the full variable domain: KAGVTQTPRYLIKTRGQQVTLSCSPISGHRSVSWYQQTPGQGLQFLFEYFSETQRNKGNFPGRFSGRQFSNSRSEMNVSTLELGDSALYLCASSVSGTGTDTQYFGPGTRLTVL.

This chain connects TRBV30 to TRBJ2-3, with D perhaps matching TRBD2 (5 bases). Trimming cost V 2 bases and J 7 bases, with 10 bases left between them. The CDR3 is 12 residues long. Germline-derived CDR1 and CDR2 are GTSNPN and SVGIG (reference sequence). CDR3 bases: TGTGCCTGGAGTACCCCGGGGAATACGCAGTATTTT. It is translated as CAWSTPGNTQYF.

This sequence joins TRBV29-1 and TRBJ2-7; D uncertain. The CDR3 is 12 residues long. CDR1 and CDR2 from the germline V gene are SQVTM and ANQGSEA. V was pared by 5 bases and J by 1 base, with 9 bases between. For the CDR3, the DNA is TGCAGCGTTAGAAACAATTCCTACGAGCAGTACTTC. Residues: CSVRNNSYEQYF.

In DNA, the CDR3 is TGTGCCAGCAGCCAAGATAGGGGGGGCCAAGATACGCAGTATTTT. Its translation: CASSQDRGGQDTQYF. The rearrangement uses TRBV3-1 (or the pseudogene TRBV3-2) and TRBJ2-3, with D possibly matching TRBD2 (7 bases). The CDR3 consists of 15 residues. CDR1 and CDR2 (germline): LGHDT, YNNKEL (reference sequence). V was clipped by 0 bases and J by 5 bases, with 12 bases between them.

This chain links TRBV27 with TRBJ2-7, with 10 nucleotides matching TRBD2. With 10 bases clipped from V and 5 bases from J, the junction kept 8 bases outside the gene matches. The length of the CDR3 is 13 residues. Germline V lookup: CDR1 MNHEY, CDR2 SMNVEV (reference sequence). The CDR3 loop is CAISSGRRNEQYF. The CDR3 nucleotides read TGTGCCATCTCTAGCGGGAGACGTAACGAGCAGTACTTC.

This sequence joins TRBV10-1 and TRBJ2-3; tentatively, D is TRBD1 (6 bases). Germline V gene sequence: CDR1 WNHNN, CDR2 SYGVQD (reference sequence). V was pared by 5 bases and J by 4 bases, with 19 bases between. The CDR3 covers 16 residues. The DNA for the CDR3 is TGCGCCAGCAGTTCTAATCGGTACAGGGATGCAGATACGCAGTATTTT. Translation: CASSSNRYRDADTQYF.

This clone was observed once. CDR3 residues: CASSEGLAGADTQYF. The DNA of the CDR3 is TGTGCCAGCAGCGAAGGACTAGCGGGAGCGGATACGCAGTATTTT. The chain carries TRBV5-5 and TRBJ2-3; 13 positions match TRBD2. Germline V gene sequence: CDR1 SGHKS, CDR2 YYEKEE (reference sequence). V shed 4 bases, J shed 6 bases, and the junction held 5 bases outside the gene matches. The CDR3 runs 15 residues.

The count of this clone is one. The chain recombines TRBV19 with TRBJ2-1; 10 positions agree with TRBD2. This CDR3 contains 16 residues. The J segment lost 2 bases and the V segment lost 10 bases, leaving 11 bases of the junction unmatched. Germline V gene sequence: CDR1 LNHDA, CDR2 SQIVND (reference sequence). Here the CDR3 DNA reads TGTGCCACCTCTCAACTAGCGGGAAGAACCTACAATGAGCAGTTCTTC. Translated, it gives CATSQLAGRTYNEQFF.

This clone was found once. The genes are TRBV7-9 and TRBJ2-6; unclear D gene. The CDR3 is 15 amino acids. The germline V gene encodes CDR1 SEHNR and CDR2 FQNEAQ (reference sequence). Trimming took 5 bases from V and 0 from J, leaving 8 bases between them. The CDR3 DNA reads TGTGCCAGCAGCAAAGGCAGCTCTGGGGCCAACGTCCTGACTTTC. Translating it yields CASSKGSSGANVLTF.

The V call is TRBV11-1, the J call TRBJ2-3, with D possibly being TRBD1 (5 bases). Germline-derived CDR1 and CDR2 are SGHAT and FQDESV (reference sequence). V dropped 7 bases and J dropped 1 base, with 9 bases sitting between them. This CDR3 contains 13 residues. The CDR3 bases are TGTGCCAGCACCCAGGGCGGCACAGATACGCAGTATTTT. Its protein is CASTQGGTDTQYF.

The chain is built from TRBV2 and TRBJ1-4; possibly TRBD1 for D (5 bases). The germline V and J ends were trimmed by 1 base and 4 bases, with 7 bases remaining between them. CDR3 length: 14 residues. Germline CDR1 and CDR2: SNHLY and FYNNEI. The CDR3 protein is CASSEEGINEKLFF. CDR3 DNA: TGTGCCAGCAGTGAAGAGGGGATTAATGAAAAACTGTTTTTT.

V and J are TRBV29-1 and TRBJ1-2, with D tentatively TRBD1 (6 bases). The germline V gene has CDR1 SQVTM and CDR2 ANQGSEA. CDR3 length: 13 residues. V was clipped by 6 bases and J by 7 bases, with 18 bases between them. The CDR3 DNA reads TGCAGCGTCGCCAGTGGGGGCAAGGGTGGCTACACCTTC. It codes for CSVASGGKGGYTF. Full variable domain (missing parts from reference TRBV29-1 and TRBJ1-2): SAVISQKPSRDICQRGTSLTIQCQVDSQVTMMFWYRQQPGQSLTLIATANQGSEATYESGFVIDKFPISRPNLTFSTLTVSNMSPEDSSIYLCSVASGGKGGYTFGSGTRLTVV.